The sequence of this T cell receptor (beta chain) was determined in a study of blood T cell repertoires in COVID-19 (TCRdb year 2020). Context from the whole study: Samples covering the acute and convalescent phases of COVID-19 were provided by collaborators in the United States, Italy and Spain. The material from the prospective study consisted of cDNA or gDNA derived from T cells, B-cell-depleted T cells, or PBMCs. The dataset comprised deeply sampled blood TCRbeta repertoires from subjects exposed to, actively infected with, or recovered from COVID-19. The repertoires were made available in a free public database intended to serve as a resource for research on the immune response to SARS-CoV-2. The samples were drawn from two sources: the first 160 participants of the ongoing ImmuneRACE study, and 1,254 subjects contributed by 6 global collaborators. Nearly every sample came with metadata listing a de-identified subject ID, COVID-19 status, age in years and sex. HLA class I and class II types, where available, came from metadata supplied by the sample provider rather than from assay-based typing.

One collaborating source in Seattle enrolled patients during active infection and followed them longitudinally through the course of disease. The collaborating institutions used their own protocols to collect whole blood in K2EDTA tubes. For TCRbeta analysis, collaborator samples were shipped as frozen whole blood, as isolated PBMCs, or as DNA extracted from either sample type. Counted from cysteine to phenylalanine, this CDR3 has 14 amino acids. Only the CDR3 DNA stays, 42 bases, in frame from base 1. The germline V gene (reference sequence) yields LNHDA for CDR1 and SQIVND for CDR2. V is pruned by 6 bases and J by 4 bases, leaving 5 bases of the junction without a gene match. As regards this clone: The specificity of this receptor is unknown. Base qualities are not provided; no much larger clone lies one nucleotide away.

Paper-wide results and their limitations: How much clinical and demographic metadata was included differed by source and by participant, and the metadata was provided uncurated.

The immunoSEQ Assay, a bias-controlled multiplex PCR, was used to amplify TCRbeta CDR3 regions from genomic DNA. The published analysis was carried out like this. The number of nucleated cells in each sample was estimated from the amplification of reference gene primers within the assay. Sequence reads were collapsed and filtered to measure the absolute abundance of every unique TCRbeta CDR3 rearrangement. Productive Simpson clonality was computed per sample as the square root of Simpson's diversity index over productive rearrangements. TCRdb provides this immuneACCESS table in a form limited to in-frame rearrangements. Some clones are lacking; in checked studies, under half of them reflect an unresolved V gene, and why the rest are absent is not known. V and J calls and clone size are as listed in that table; D and trimming were resolved from the DNA. This sample lists 150,000 to 200,000 clones; around four fifths were detected once. The ten most abundant clones make up 7.6% of the sample.

The chain is made from TRBV19 and TRBJ2-5; 10 middle bases align to TRBD1. This TCR came from a woman between 70 and 85 years old with COVID-19, enrolled during active disease. Sequencing was performed on peripheral blood. For the CDR3, the sequence is CASRPTGGVETQYF. The bases read TGTGCCAGTAGACCGACAGGGGGCGTAGAGACCCAGTACTTC.